This T cell receptor (beta chain) was identified in a study of blood T cell repertoires in COVID-19. About the study: Spain, Italy and the United States supplied samples that represented acute and convalescent COVID-19. T cells, B-cell-depleted T cells, or PBMCs provided the cDNA or gDNA that served as material.

Authors' methods: Quantification of nucleated cells was approximated via reference gene primer amplification. Generated by immunoSEQ multiplex PCR, the TCRdb table keeps only in-frame clones and is missing some. The V and J calls and clone size are taken from that table; D and trimming were inferred from the DNA. The sample contains 180,000 or so clones, roughly 90% of which appear only once. The TCR comes from a man aged 18 to 30 with active or convalescent COVID-19. Source material: peripheral blood.

The CDR3 loop is CSAQMTENQPQHF. For the CDR3, the DNA is TGCAGCGCACAAATGACAGAAAATCAGCCCCAGCATTTT. The chain couples TRBV29-1 to TRBJ1-5; possible D gene TRBD1, 5 bases. Trimming removed 7 bases at V and 4 bases at J, with 14 bases between. The CDR3 is 13 amino acids. Germline-derived CDR1 and CDR2 are SQVTM and ANQGSEA.